A selection of T cell receptor beta chains follows, all from one sample in a study of metastatic and nonmetastatic thyroid tumors. TCRdb ran MiXCR on the PCR reads. The sample lists tens of thousands of clones; around 28% were seen once. Sequencing was done on a sample of blood. The receptors derive from a male donor with papillary thyroid cancer or a benign thyroid nodule (not recorded which). Some clones in this sample may be carry-over from other donors' samples. Each CDR3 is given with its conserved first and last residue. D genes are given only for firm matches. Some rows mark clone size as missing; the rest say once, few, many or name a class of expanded clone.

>-|13|-|TRBJ2-7|TRBV10-3
CAISDGAFYEQYF
TGTGCCATCAGTGACGGAGCTTTTTACGAGCAGTACTTC
>TRBD1|18|many|TRBJ1-4|TRBV7-6
CASSAGQGRRGPNEKLFF
TGTGCCAGCAGCGCTGGACAGGGCCGGCGGGGGCCTAATGAAAAACTGTTTTTT
>TRBD1|13|-|TRBJ2-3|TRBV20-1
CSARTGGTDTQYF
TGCAGTGCTAGGACAGGGGGAACAGATACGCAGTATTTT
>-|15|many|TRBJ1-5|TRBV6-1
CASTLDKELNQPQHF
TGTGCCAGCACCCTAGACAAAGAACTCAATCAGCCCCAGCATTTT
>TRBD1|15|many|TRBJ2-3|TRBV6-5
CASSYSSGGWDTQYF
TGTGCCAGCAGTTACTCCTCAGGGGGTTGGGATACGCAGTATTTT
>TRBD2|15|-|TRBJ2-7|TRBV20-1
CSAISGSPRSYEQYF
TGCAGTGCAATTAGCGGGAGCCCGAGATCCTACGAGCAGTACTTC
>TRBD2|15|many|TRBJ2-5|TRBV5-1
CASSLALAGTETQYF
TGCGCCAGCAGCTTGGCGCTAGCGGGAACGGAGACCCAGTACTTC
>-|16|-|TRBJ2-6|TRBV20-1
CSARYHGGSVANVLTF
TGCAGTGCTAGATATCATGGGGGCTCTGTGGCCAACGTCCTGACTTTC
>-|16|-|TRBJ1-1|TRBV11-2
CASSLPQGGSNTEAFF
TGTGCCAGCAGCTTGCCCCAGGGAGGGTCGAACACTGAAGCTTTCTTT
>-|12|many|TRBJ2-5|TRBV6-1
CASTAFQETQYF
TGTGCCAGCACCGCTTTCCAAGAGACCCAGTACTTC
>-|15|many|TRBJ1-1|TRBV19
CASSTTDTGNTEAFF
TGTGCCAGTAGTACAACCGATACAGGGAACACTGAAGCTTTCTTT
>TRBD1|15|many|TRBJ2-3|TRBV20-1
CSATRQGGYTDTQYF
TGCAGTGCCACTAGACAGGGTGGATACACAGATACGCAGTATTTT
>-|13|many|TRBJ1-1|TRBV3-1
CASSQGLYTEAFF
TGTGCCAGCAGCCAAGGACTCTACACTGAAGCTTTCTTT
>-|15|many|TRBJ1-4|TRBV30
CAWSVGSTVNEKLFF
TGTGCCTGGAGTGTGGGCTCAACAGTTAATGAAAAACTGTTTTTT
>-|13|many|TRBJ1-2|TRBV7-3
CASSFPGGNGYTF
TGTGCCAGCAGCTTTCCGGGTGGCAATGGCTACACCTTC
>-|14|-|TRBJ2-1|TRBV12-3/TRBV12-4
CASINRANKGGRFF
TGTGCCAGCATCAACCGGGCTAATAAGGGGGGGAGGTTCTTC
>-|16|-|TRBJ2-3|TRBV9
CASSPGATSGSDTQYF
TGTGCCAGCAGCCCAGGGGCAACTTCGGGGTCAGATACGCAGTATTTT
>-|15|many|TRBJ2-7|TRBV7-2
CASSLGGSLGSEQYF
TGTGCCAGCAGCTTAGGTGGGAGTTTAGGGTCCGAGCAGTACTTC
>TRBD1|15|-|TRBJ2-1|TRBV5-1
CASSQAVPGGNEKFF
TGCGCCAGCAGCCAGGCCGTTCCAGGGGGTAATGAGAAGTTCTTC
>TRBD2|15|-|TRBJ2-7|TRBV3-1
CASSQEGLAHVEQYF
TGTGCCAGCAGCCAAGAGGGACTAGCGCATGTAGAGCAGTACTTC
>-|15|-|TRBJ1-1|TRBV19
CASSPQTALNTEAFF
TGTGCCAGTAGTCCCCAGACAGCCTTGAACACTGAAGCTTTCTTT
>-|14|-|TRBJ2-7|TRBV11-2
CASSLPGTSYEQYF
TGTGCCAGCAGCTTACCCGGGACCTCCTACGAGCAGTACTTC
>-|11|many|TRBJ1-2|TRBV28
CASSLREGYTF
TGTGCCAGCAGTTTACGGGAGGGCTACACCTTC
>TRBD1|16|-|TRBJ1-2|TRBV28
CASGTHLASGGFGYTF
TGTGCCAGTGGTACTCACTTGGCGTCAGGGGGTTTTGGCTACACCTTC
>TRBD1|14|few|TRBJ1-5|TRBV6-1
CARSPNRGGQPQNF
TGTGCCAGAAGCCCGAACAGGGGAGGGCAGCCACAGAATTTT
>-|14|many|TRBJ1-5|TRBV7-8
CASSLVEVGQPQHF
TGTGCCAGCAGCTTAGTGGAGGTTGGTCAGCCCCAGCATTTT